The 10 T cell receptor beta chains below all came from one sample that was sequenced in a study of spatial heterogeneity in lung cancer. Described time point: sample taken at primary tumor resection. From tumor, nontumor lung or frozen PBMC, whole RNA was taken unsorted for sequencing. Each CDR3 protein is one row after TCRdb ran MiXCR on the 5' RACE reads. The table includes around 24,000 distinct CDR3 sequences, 6.9% detected once. Sequences were derived from PBMCs, sampled at surgery. The source of these receptors is a male donor with early-stage non-small cell lung cancer.

This sequence joins TRBV7-2 and TRBJ1-1, with D maybe TRBD1 (5 bases). Trimming took off 5 bases at V and 4 bases at J, with 11 bases between the two ends. CDR3 length equals 13 residues. Per the germline V gene, CDR1 is SGHTA and CDR2 is FQGNSA. The DNA of the CDR3 is TGTGCCAGCAGCCTCAGCAGGGCCACTGAAGCTTTCTTT. This gives the protein CASSLSRATEAFF. Complete variable domain (other parts from reference TRBV7-2 and TRBJ1-1): GAGVSQSPSNKVTEKGKDVELRCDPISGHTALYWYRQSLGQGLEFLIYFQGNSAPDKSGLPSDRFSAERTGGSVSTLTIQRTQQEDSAVYLCASSLSRATEAFFGQGTRLTVV.

This clonotype has at least ten counts. The chain uses TRBV15 and TRBJ2-5, with TRBD2 identical over 11 bases. The germline V gene encodes CDR1 LNHNV and CDR2 YYDKDF (reference sequence). The CDR3 is 16 amino acids. Trimming removed 0 bases from V and 2 bases from J; junction bases left unmatched: 2. The CDR3: CATSRDGTSGQETQYF. In nucleotides, the CDR3 is TGTGCCACCAGCAGAGACGGGACTAGCGGTCAAGAGACCCAGTACTTC.

This clonotype appeared a few times. This chain links TRBV20-1 with TRBJ1-5; 11 nucleotides line up with TRBD1. This CDR3 has 15 residues. Trimming cost V 6 bases and J 7 bases; bases outside gene matches: 11. Germline V gene lookup returns CDR1 DFQATT and CDR2 SNEGSKA (reference sequence). CDR3 bases: TGCAGTGCACTTGAGGACAGGGGGCTGGGGCAGCCCCAGCATTTT. This translates into CSALEDRGLGQPQHF.

This clonotype was seen ten or more times. J is TRBJ1-1 and V is TRBV12-5; 9 bases are a match to TRBD1. Germline V gives CDR1 LGHNT, CDR2 FRNRAP. This CDR3 has 13 residues. Trimming at V came to 6 bases and at J to 7 bases, leaving 6 bases not matched to a gene. This CDR3 is CASGTGGWGEAFF. In DNA, the CDR3 is TGTGCTAGTGGCACAGGGGGCTGGGGTGAAGCTTTCTTT.

This clonotype was detected many times. DNA for the CDR3: TGCAGTGCGGATAGCGGGAGTGGAGAGACCCAGTACTTC. It specifies CSADSGSGETQYF. The chain has TRBV20-1 and TRBJ2-5, with 9 bases identical to TRBD2. There are 13 residues in the CDR3. CDR1 DFQATT and CDR2 SNEGSKA come from the germline V gene (reference sequence). Trimming cost V 6 bases and J 4 bases; bases outside gene matches: 6.

This chain joins TRBV5-1 and TRBJ2-5; D gene unclear. Trimming removed 4 bases from V and 5 bases from J, with 6 bases in between. The CDR3 is made up of 11 amino acids. Germline V gene lookup returns CDR1 SGHRS and CDR2 YFSETQ. The DNA of the CDR3 is TGCGCCAGCAGCCCTGGTGAGACCCAGTACTTC. As protein: CASSPGETQYF.

This chain's CDR3 is CASSLGGWRDNEQFF. CDR3 coding DNA: TGTGCCAGCAGCTTAGGAGGGTGGCGAGACAATGAGCAGTTCTTC. This rearrangement joins TRBV11-1 to TRBJ2-1; perhaps TRBD2 as D (5 bases). The V end was cut by 1 base, the J end by 5 bases, with 12 bases between. This CDR3 has 15 residues. Germline values: CDR1 SGHAT, CDR2 FQDESV (reference sequence). Filled out from reference TRBV11-1 and TRBJ2-1, the complete variable domain reads EAEVAQSPRYKITEKSQAVAFWCDPISGHATLYWYRQILGQGPELLVQFQDESVVDDSQLPKDRFSAERLKGVDSTLKIQPAELGDSAMYLCASSLGGWRDNEQFFGPGTRLTVL.

In this sample, this clonotype turned up many times. This chain joins TRBV12-3 or TRBV12-4 and TRBJ2-3; D gene unclear. CDR3 length: 11 residues. The germline V and J ends were trimmed by 6 bases and 6 bases, with 7 bases remaining between them. This chain's CDR3 is CASSQQDTQYF. The CDR3 bases are TGTGCCAGCAGCCAGCAGGATACGCAGTATTTT.

This clonotype was detected many times. The V gene is TRBV5-1, the J gene TRBJ2-7; 7 bases match TRBD2. This CDR3 has 16 amino acids. The V gene's germline CDR1 is SGHRS and CDR2 YFSETQ. Germline trimming cut 0 bases from V and 5 bases from J; bases unmatched to any gene: 11. The CDR3 sequence: CASSLVSGKRGDEQYF. The CDR3 DNA reads TGCGCCAGCAGCTTGGTGTCGGGGAAGCGGGGTGACGAGCAGTACTTC.

This clonotype is a singleton in its sample. The chain employs TRBV28 and TRBJ1-5; D ambiguous. The germline CDR1 and CDR2 sequences are MDHEN and SYDVKM. The CDR3 extends over 14 amino acids. With 5 bases removed from V and 11 bases from J, the gap between germline ends came to 19 bases. The CDR3 coding sequence is TGTGCCAGCAGTCGTACAGCCTCCTGGGAGGCCCAGCATTTT. It yields the protein CASSRTASWEAQHF. Variable domain in full (rest from reference TRBV28 and TRBJ1-5): DVKVTQSSRYLVKRTGEKVFLECVQDMDHENMFWYRQDPGLGLRLIYFSYDVKMKEKGDIPEGYSVSREKKERFSLILESASTNQTSMYLCASSRTASWEAQHFGDGTRLSIL.